The text below deals with one T cell receptor beta chain. The V and J ends lost 4 bases and 5 bases respectively, with 15 bases between them. The length of the CDR3 is 15 residues. Germline V CDR1 and CDR2: SGHNT, YYREEE (reference sequence). These data are taken from a study of shared clonotypes between healthy human individuals. Measured with immunoSEQ multiplex PCR; TCRdb has only the in-frame clones, and not every one. The sample carries 190,000 or so clones, 85% to 95% recorded once. V and J are TRBV5-4 and TRBJ1-4, with a weak D call TRBD1 (5 bases). The sequence came from a woman younger than 45 in good health. The sequenced sample was naive CD4+ T cells sorted from blood. Subset given: CD45RA+ positively selected. CDR3 DNA sequence: TGTGCCAGCAGCCCAGGGACTCGCCTAAATGAAAAACTGTTTTTT. This sequence encodes CASSPGTRLNEKLFF.